The source of this TCR beta chain is a study of T cell repertoires in cytomegalovirus infection. Study observations and caveats: HLA-C-restricted CMV clonotypes gave the most frequent clonotype in two of eight donors.

TCRdb fed the reads into MiXCR, producing one record per CDR3 protein. The top ten hold about a quarter of the sample, which has 150,000 to 200,000 distinct CDR3 sequences, approximately 14% seen once. The CDR3 runs 13 residues. The V end was cut by 5 bases, the J end by 7 bases, with 11 bases between. The V gene's germline CDR1 is SGHAT and CDR2 FQNNGV. As concerns this clonotype: The antigen remains undetermined.

The receptor's source is a human donor in good health (CMV status not recorded). Some clones in this sample may be carry-over from other donors' samples. Sequenced input: PBMCs. The chain is built from TRBV11-2 and TRBJ1-4; D ambiguous. CDR3 residues: CASSLQSVEKLFF. The CDR3 DNA follows: TGTGCCAGCAGCCTGCAGAGCGTTGAAAAACTGTTTTTT.